A few counts support the clone carrying this T cell receptor (beta chain). This entry is derived from a study of T cell repertoires in cytomegalovirus infection. TCRdb re-called the reads through MiXCR, storing one row per CDR3 protein. The repertoire holds 150,000 to 190,000 distinct CDR3 sequences, with about a quarter as singletons. Germline lookup yields CDR1 SGHDN and CDR2 FVKESK. There are 13 residues in the CDR3. V was trimmed by 0 bases and J by 3 bases, leaving 3 bases between them. The receptor's source is a human donor in good health (CMV status not recorded). Some clones in this sample may be carry-over from other donors' samples. The sequenced material came from PBMCs. The chain recombines TRBV14 with TRBJ1-5; no clear D gene. Here the CDR3 reads CASSQEFNQPQHF. DNA for the CDR3: TGTGCCAGCAGCCAAGAGTTCAATCAGCCCCAGCATTTT.